This T cell receptor beta chain was observed in a study of CD4 T cells in relation to SARS-CoV-2 and coronaviruses. Study-level information: TCR beta CDR3s were sequenced after approximately ten-day antigen culture of PBMCs. Crossreactive spike epitopes shared across donors were mapped to their HLA restriction. Overall study findings and caveats: The cross-reactivity analysis covered only spike protein, not other viral proteins.

Method: immunoSEQ multiplex PCR; TCRdb's copy keeps in-frame clones and lacks some. The table lists about 18,000 clones, 70% to 80% of them singletons. Notes on this clone: Its antigen is currently unknown.

CD4+ T cells from unexposed donors were obtained before the COVID-19 pandemic (2011-2018). The cells were cultured for about ten days before CD4+ T cells were isolated. Unexposed-donor CD4+ T cells were probed with SARS-CoV-2 S/N and four cold-coronavirus spikes, cells permitting. CDR1 and CDR2 from the germline V gene are MNHEY and SMNVEV (reference sequence). This CDR3 has 14 residues. The V and J ends lost 5 bases and 5 bases respectively, with 15 bases between them. V gene TRBV27 combines with J gene TRBJ2-5; TRBD1 is a possible D gene (6 bases). The sequenced sample consisted of CD4+ T cells from PBMCs, cultured in vitro. The origin of this receptor is a human donor in good health. CDR3 in DNA: TGTGCCAGCAGTCCTAACAGGGATTGGGAGACCCAGTACTTC. It codes for CASSPNRDWETQYF.